This T cell receptor (beta chain) was identified in a study of cytomegalovirus exposure and HLA in healthy donors. CDR3 size: 12 residues. CDR1 is SGHAT, CDR2 FQDESV, per germline (reference sequence). The V end was cut by 1 base, the J end by 3 bases, with 4 bases between. The PCR was carried out with 60 Vbeta primers and 13 Jbeta primers. Data came from immunoSEQ multiplex PCR; TCRdb stores just in-frame clones and leaves some out. The repertoire includes 65,000 to 85,000 clones, about nine tenths of them detected once, and 1.5% to 2% sits in the top ten. Sequencing input: PBMCs. The genes are TRBV11-1 and TRBJ2-7; D uncertain. The origin of this receptor is a young woman in good health and CMV-seronegative. Here the CDR3 reads CASSLDSYEQYF. The CDR3 DNA reads TGTGCCAGCAGCTTAGACAGCTACGAGCAGTACTTC.